This TCR beta chain was captured by sequencing in a study of CD8+CD57+ T cells in acquired aplastic anemia. Previously, flow cytometry had revealed CD8+CD57+ cell expansion in the patients chosen for sequencing. Both TCR beta VDJ combination and CDR3 sequence profiling were carried out. Genomic DNA was the template for this profiling. TCRdb analysed the reads with MiXCR anew, one entry per CDR3 protein. The table lists under 500,000 distinct CDR3 sequences, less than 35% of them singletons. V was pared by 7 bases and J by 5 bases, with 11 bases between. In germline, CDR1 is SEHNR, CDR2 FQNEAQ (reference sequence). The CDR3 runs to 12 residues.

This receptor was identified in a human donor with aplastic anemia. Sequencing input: sorted CD4+, CD8+, or CD8+CD57+ T cells (not recorded which) from PBMCs. This chain joins TRBV7-9 and TRBJ1-1, with unresolved D. The DNA of the CDR3 is TGTGCCAGCACTGGGATCCGTACTGAAGCTTTCTTT. Translated: CASTGIRTEAFF.